Sequencing of this T cell receptor beta chain was carried out in a study of cytomegalovirus exposure and HLA in healthy donors (dated by TCRdb to 2016 to 2017). At the level of the whole study: The 666 repertoires of the first cohort and the 120 validation repertoires were produced on the same platform, according to a later analysis. The aim of the study was to test whether cataloging public T cell receptors could identify signatures of past pathogen exposure. A separate validation cohort of approximately 120 different subjects was used in addition to the roughly 700-subject first cohort. High-throughput TCR immunosequencing, statistical association of individual TCRs with disease status, and machine learning were combined to predict cytomegalovirus infection status.

V ends up 2 bases short and J 11 bases short, with an unmatched junction base count of 12. Looking up the germline V gene yields CDR1 MNHEY and CDR2 SVGAGI. There are 16 amino acids in the CDR3, from cysteine to phenylalanine inclusive. Just the 48-base CDR3 DNA is kept, in frame starting at base 1. As concerns this clone: Its antigen is still unknown. Base qualities are not recorded, but no much larger clone differs from it by a single base.

Donors formed part of the validation cohort, which comprised some 120 subjects and was distinct from the first cohort of 666 subjects. The paper's findings and limits, for the study overall: A later analysis lacked HLA typing for the validation cohort, so it scored co-occurrence in that cohort across all 130 or so repertoires. Across donors, most TCR sequences were observed very rarely, whereas some public TCRs were present in many individuals. A later analysis found that TCRs clustered in the first cohort also tended to co-occur in the roughly 110 validation repertoires, with roughly 95% of cluster scores above 0. The authors suggested that the approach could potentially be extended to other disease states and immunological phenotypes. A few of the identified cytomegalovirus-associated TCR beta chains were confirmed in vitro to be specific for cytomegalovirus antigens. In both the original and validation cohorts, the classifier was reported to diagnose cytomegalovirus status with high specificity and sensitivity. A total of fewer than 200 TCR beta chains were listed by the study as associated with cytomegalovirus.

The library was generated by the immunoSEQ multiplex PCR assay. As for the authors' bioinformatics: A statistical classification framework was built for diagnosing cytomegalovirus status from the catalog of TCR beta chain sequences. TCRdb took over this immuneACCESS table, retaining in-frame rearrangements with V and J assigned. Such tables are incomplete; in checked studies, under half of the missing clones stem from an unresolved V gene, and the remainder is unexplained. For V, J and clone size, that table is used; D and trimming come from the DNA. The sample yields some 120,000 clones; over 75% were counted once. Of the sample, around 1.9% falls within the top ten clones.

The chain is made from TRBV6-5 and TRBJ1-6, with TRBD1 matching 7 junction bases. The sample was PBMCs. The receptor's source is a woman in her twenties or thirties in good health and CMV-seronegative. The CDR3 reads CASSYTSTGNGAPLHF. The bases read TGTGCCAGCAGTTACACCTCGACAGGGAATGGGGCACCCCTCCACTTT.